The clone carrying this T cell receptor (beta chain) was found many times. These data come from a study of T-cell memory formation after mild COVID-19. There are 18 residues in the CDR3. Trimming took 5 bases from V and 0 from J, leaving 20 bases between them. Germline values: CDR1 SGHTA, CDR2 FQGNSA. Constant-segment primers were used for 5'RACE, and the resulting TCR alpha and TCR beta cDNA libraries carried sample barcodes and UMIs. A single record per CDR3 protein comes from TCRdb applying MiXCR to the 5' RACE reads. The table records roughly 190,000 distinct CDR3 sequences, more than 9% of them present only once.

This clonotype was sampled from a man between 18 and 29 years old who had mild COVID-19 (a few samples of this study predate the infection). Cell type and time point are not known. Source material: PBMCs or a T cell subset sorted from them (not recorded which). This rearrangement joins TRBV7-2 to TRBJ1-3; D call uncertain. The CDR3 DNA reads as TGTGCCAGCAGCCGGGCCCTAGCGTCGCCGTCCTCTGGAAACACCATATATTTT. This sequence encodes CASSRALASPSSGNTIYF.